This TCR beta chain is from a study of Ad26.COV2.S vaccination and SARS-CoV-2 variants. The V segment lost 7 bases and the J segment 11 bases; nucleotides outside the gene matches: 11. The V gene's germline CDR1 is LGHDT and CDR2 YNNKEL (reference sequence). CDR3 length: 14 amino acids. The treatment is: roughly 20 received Ad26.COV2.S at low or high dose, single or two shots; 5 received placebo; per-sample allocation not given. Collection of samples fell on day 63 after the first vaccine or placebo injection. This clone was recorded only once. Profiling relied on immunoSEQ multiplex PCR, and the TCRdb table lists in-frame clones only, not all of them. The sample has roughly 240,000 clones, around 89% seen once.

The genes are TRBV3-1 (or the pseudogene TRBV3-2) and TRBJ1-2, with 12 nucleotides matching TRBD1. This clonotype originated in a person aged 18 to 65 who received the Ad26.COV2.S COVID-19 vaccine or a placebo. Sequencing was performed on peripheral blood, taken in a trial of Ad26.COV2.S vaccine versus placebo. The CDR3 loop reads CASMMGQGASGYTF. Written as DNA, the CDR3 is TGTGCCAGCATGATGGGACAGGGGGCTAGCGGGTACACCTTC.